This note documents a single T cell receptor (beta chain) sequence. There is no known antigen for this receptor. Per-base qualities were not stored, and no clone one base away is much larger. These data originate in a study of long-term antiretroviral therapy in people with HIV (dated by TCRdb to between 2021 and 2024). Regarding the complete study: Collection of the earliest samples took place about a decade ahead of the 2015 WHO recommendation for immediate ART, at a time when ART was typically delayed until CD4 counts fell. Whether ART initiation and durable HIV suppression were associated with changes in peripheral blood TRB repertoire composition and diversity was tested in a retrospective serial study. A total of over 150 cryopreserved PBMC samples came from 25 to 35 adults with confirmed HIV infection and were collected serially over a mean of roughly 6 years (range 1-12). No cross-contamination during QIAcube processing was shown when test extractions of a monoclonal T-cell line were performed alongside roughly 30 polyclonal samples. Of the roughly 32 participants with HIV, approximately ten were female.

Sequencing of the TRB variable region was done with the immunoSEQ hsTCRB v3.0 assay at survey level resolution. The targeted TRB sequencing depth was about 40,000-55,000 T-cell genomes per sample. An Illumina MiSeq with a v3 150-cycle kit was used to sequence the pooled TRB libraries. In the original analysis: Analysis of repertoires was carried out in R inside a reproducible Nextflow workflow spanning QC, data transformation and analysis. LymphoSeq2, an R package for AIRR-Seq data exploration, was used to implement custom analyses. A handful of samples that produced fewer than 5000 total TRB sequences were removed, so some 190 HIV repertoires were analyzed. Among the 190 or so HIV repertoires that were kept, some 60 were collected before ART initiation and roughly 130 were collected after ART initiation. Each repertoire was downsampled to 5000 TRB nucleotide sequences, and summary statistics were averaged across 100 downsampling iterations. The analysis kept only TRB sequences whose CDR3 regions were at least seven amino acids long. Two measures captured diversity: a Shannon entropy-derived clonality score and the Gini coefficient. In the repertoire networks, any two of the top 5000 CDR3 amino acid sequences were connected whenever the two sequences differed by an edit distance of one. For TRB CDR3 amino acid sequences, GLIPH2 was used to predict antigen specificity groups and MHC restriction. Known CMV, EBV, HIV or tissue antigen associations were flagged by matching CDR3 amino acid sequences against VDJdb and McPAS-TCR. Pre-ART, post-ART and control groups were compared with Wilcoxon signed-rank tests and Holm-Bonferroni correction. In its TCRdb copy, this immuneACCESS table keeps in-frame sequences only and misses some clones. Where compared with another copy, unresolved V genes explain less than half of these, and the others have no known cause. From that table come the V and J calls and clone size; the DNA was used to work out D and trimming. The table for this sample lists 15,000 to 20,000 clones; roughly four fifths of them were counted only once. Together, the top ten hold 5.5% to 8% of the sample.

Sequences SGHAT (CDR1) and FQNNGV (CDR2) are obtained from the germline V gene. The CDR3 has 14 amino acids, counting the end cysteine and phenylalanine. Only the CDR3 part of the read is kept: 42 bases, read in frame from the first base. Trimming removed 1 base from V and 8 bases from J, leaving 14 bases between the germline ends. The paper's findings and limits, for the study overall: No data were available on ART adherence, viral resistance or therapy changes, limiting inferences about post-ART repertoire changes. Because pre-ART samples had limited cell numbers, unsorted PBMC were profiled rather than sorted CD4+ and CD8+ T cells. Compared with controls, HIV repertoires had narrower CDR3 length ranges, and the network structure pointed to an antigen-experienced repertoire that shifted only slightly toward naive after ART. A significant increase in TRB diversity was found to be associated with ART initiation, although TRB diversity was observed to remain significantly below that of transplant donor controls even after long-term ART. Expanded TRB clones identified before ART initiation dominated the repertoire across all time points, though the dominance fluctuated and decreased in many PLHIV after ART. Limited PBMC availability meant only the TCR beta chain was sequenced, without alpha chain pairing. The samples span the years 2004 to 2017, and the ART regimens used at that time may not be as effective as current regimens.

To be included, a participant needed at least one PBMC sample from before ART initiation plus at least two post-ART samples. Treatment was received in the United States of America by all participants with HIV. Before DNA extraction, cryopreserved samples of about 0.9-11 million PBMC were thawed and washed. At the time of the earliest PBMC sample, participants with HIV were aged between roughly 20 and 54 years. PBMC samples were contributed by each participant from 1-4 timepoints before ART initiation and 2-8 timepoints after ART initiation, with a median of 7 samples. Serial HIV viral load, CD4+ T-cell count, ART history and demographic data were obtained for every participant. A Qiagen kit on a QIAcube was used to extract genomic DNA from unsorted PBMC, with samples processed in batches of 12.

The sample consisted of unsorted PBMCs, taken 2.2 years after starting antiretroviral therapy. The V gene is TRBV11-2 and the J gene is TRBJ1-2; TRBD1 is possibly the D segment (6 matching bases). This sequence was found in a man aged 50 or older with HIV. The DNA reads TGTGCCAGCAGCTTAGGGCGGGGGCTTGGGGGCTACACCTTC. Its protein product is CASSLGRGLGGYTF.